These 26 T cell receptor beta chains came from one sample sequenced in a study of graft-versus-host responses after intestinal transplantation. Which antigens these TCRs recognize remains unknown. TCRdb keeps only in-frame clones here, not all; method: immunoSEQ multiplex PCR. The sample lists 30,000 to 50,000 clones; 90% to 95% were seen once. The sequences come from unstimulated CD8+ T cells sorted from spleen or lymph node cells, collected before transplant. Receptors originate from a human donor who was the organ donor for an intestinal transplant.

This sequence joins TRBV2 and TRBJ1-1, with D hard to call. The CDR3 runs 15 residues. Trimming took off 1 base at V and 0 bases at J, with 9 bases between the two ends. The germline CDR1 and CDR2 sequences are SNHLY and FYNNEI. CDR3 nucleotide sequence: TGTGCCAGCAGTGAAGTGTCAGGACTGAACACTGAAGCTTTCTTT. The encoded protein is CASSEVSGLNTEAFF.

The gene calls are TRBV5-8 and TRBJ2-1; 8 bases line up with TRBD1. CDR1 and CDR2 from the germline V gene are SGHTS and YDEGEE. J lost 8 bases, V lost 0 bases, and 4 bases had no gene match. The CDR3 has 14 residues. The CDR3 region has the DNA TGTGCCAGCAGCTTGGGACAGGGGAACCATGAGCAGTTCTTC. Protein sequence: CASSLGQGNHEQFF. The full variable domain, in which reference TRBV5-8 and TRBJ2-1 provide the parts outside the CDR3, is EAGVTQSPTHLIKTRGQQATLRCSPISGHTSVYWYQQALGLGLQFLLWYDEGEERNRGNFPPRFSGRQFPNYSSELNVNALELEDSALYLCASSLGQGNHEQFFGPGTRLTVL.

The CDR3 sequence: CASSSPSGGVSSYNEQFF. The CDR3 nucleotides read TGTGCCAGCAGTTCCCCTAGCGGGGGGGTTAGCTCCTACAATGAGCAGTTCTTC. V and J are TRBV28 and TRBJ2-1; 12 bases are shared with TRBD2. The CDR3 extends over 18 amino acids. From germline, CDR1 is MDHEN and CDR2 SYDVKM. The V and J ends lost 4 bases and 0 bases, in that order; junction bases with no gene match: 7.

V usage is TRBV7-9 and J usage is TRBJ2-3; D might be TRBD2 (6 bases). Between the trimmed V and J ends, which lost 4 bases and 2 bases, there was a span of 13 bases. The CDR3 runs to 15 residues. Germline CDR1 reads SEHNR; CDR2 reads FQNEAQ (reference sequence). The CDR3 is CASSSGRTPTDTQYF. In nucleotides, the CDR3 is TGTGCCAGCAGCTCGGGGAGGACACCCACAGATACGCAGTATTTT.

This sequence joins TRBV6-1 and TRBJ2-1, with D tentatively TRBD1 (6 bases). V lost 7 bases, J lost 9 bases, and 16 bases lay in between. This CDR3 is built from 13 residues. Germline loops: CDR1 MNHNS, CDR2 SASEGT. The CDR3 DNA follows: TGTGCCAGCATGGGCATAACAGGGAGTGAGCAGTTCTTC. As protein: CASMGITGSEQFF.

The chain has TRBV27 and TRBJ1-2, with 7 bases aligning to TRBD1. Trimming at V came to 6 bases and at J to 5 bases, leaving 12 bases not matched to a gene. Germline CDR1 is MNHEY and CDR2 is SMNVEV (reference sequence). CDR3 length equals 15 residues. The DNA for the CDR3 is TGTGCCAGCAGCCCTACTACTACAGGGGTTTATGGCTACACCTTC. It codes for CASSPTTTGVYGYTF.

V usage is TRBV6-1 and J usage is TRBJ1-1; 11 bases are shared with TRBD1. The CDR3 spans 14 residues. V lost 4 bases, J lost 9 bases, and 7 bases stayed unmatched. Germline V lookup: CDR1 MNHNS, CDR2 SASEGT. CDR3 DNA: TGTGCCAGCAGTGTAGGGACAGGGGGGCGCCAAGCTTTCTTT. Protein product: CASSVGTGGRQAFF.

This chain connects TRBV13 to TRBJ2-4; 10 bases align to TRBD2. Germline V lookup: CDR1 PRHDT, CDR2 FYEKMQ (reference sequence). This CDR3 comprises 17 residues. After removal of 5 bases from V and 4 bases from J, the junction contained 11 bases not matched to a gene. The CDR3 bases are TGTGCCAGCAGCCGACGGCGGCTAGCGGGGGCGAAAAACATTCAGTACTTC. It is translated as CASSRRRLAGAKNIQYF.

This clone turned up a few times. The chain recombines TRBV6-6 with TRBJ1-4; no definite D call. The germline V gene has CDR1 MNHNY and CDR2 SVGAGI (reference sequence). V lost 4 bases and J 0 bases, leaving 3 bases between the germline ends. CDR3 length: 13 residues. The CDR3 nucleotides are TGTGCCAGCAGTTTCCCAACTAATGAAAAACTGTTTTTT. It translates to CASSFPTNEKLFF.

V usage is TRBV4-2 and J usage is TRBJ2-7; the D gene is possibly TRBD1 (6 bases). V was clipped by 4 bases and J by 4 bases, with 11 bases between them. CDR1 is LGHNA and CDR2 is YNFKEQ in the germline V gene. The CDR3 is 13 residues long. The CDR3 loop reads CASSPGQRYEQYF. The CDR3, as DNA: TGTGCCAGCAGCCCAGGACAGCGGTACGAGCAGTACTTC.

CDR3 sequence reads: CASSLAGGHLNTEAFF. CDR3 DNA sequence: TGCGCCAGCAGCTTGGCTGGAGGACACCTGAACACTGAAGCTTTCTTT. The chain links TRBV5-1 to TRBJ1-1; D is possibly TRBD1 (5 bases). The V and J ends lost 0 bases and 0 bases respectively, with 12 bases between them. Germline lookup yields CDR1 SGHRS and CDR2 YFSETQ. The CDR3 runs to 16 residues.

The chain employs TRBV7-3 and TRBJ2-5; 9 positions match TRBD2. This CDR3 spans 15 amino acids. The germline V gene has CDR1 SGHTA and CDR2 FQGTGA. J was trimmed by 2 bases and V by 5 bases; bases with no gene match: 6. CDR3 nucleotides: TGTGCCAGCAGCGTGTCTAGCGGGGAGCAAGAGACCCAGTACTTC. This sequence encodes CASSVSSGEQETQYF.

The CDR3 nucleotides are TGTGCCTGGAGCTCCGCCCGGGACACCTCCTACGAGCAGTACTTC. Amino acid sequence: CAWSSARDTSYEQYF. This chain links TRBV30 with TRBJ2-7, with D possibly matching TRBD1 (6 bases). Trimming pared 3 bases from V and 0 bases from J, leaving 15 bases between. There are 15 residues in the CDR3. Germline values: CDR1 GTSNPN, CDR2 SVGIG (reference sequence).

The table lists this clone with a count of one. The genes are TRBV13 and TRBJ2-7, with 7 bases fitting TRBD1. The CDR3 totals 12 residues. The ends lost 5 bases at V and 5 bases at J; junction bases unmatched: 3. Germline CDR1 and CDR2: PRHDT and FYEKMQ (reference sequence). The CDR3 is CASSRQGHEQYF. The DNA for the CDR3 is TGTGCCAGCAGCCGACAGGGCCACGAGCAGTACTTC.

V is TRBV4-2 and J is TRBJ1-1; D uncertain. Trimming took 0 bases from V and 1 from J, leaving 9 bases between them. From germline, CDR1 is LGHNA and CDR2 YNFKEQ. The CDR3 spans 15 residues. CDR3 residues: CASSQDLSRNTEAFF. The CDR3 DNA reads TGTGCCAGCAGCCAAGATCTTAGCCGGAACACTGAAGCTTTCTTT.

This rearrangement joins TRBV10-3 to TRBJ1-1, with 7 bases fitting TRBD1. The CDR3 runs to 14 residues. With 6 bases clipped from V and 7 bases from J, the junction kept 11 bases outside the gene matches. CDR1 is ENHRY and CDR2 is SYGVKD in the germline V gene. In DNA form, the CDR3 reads TGTGCCATCAGGACCGACAGGGAACGTAGTGAAGCTTTCTTT. It codes for CAIRTDRERSEAFF.

The chain combines TRBV29-1 with TRBJ2-1; 9 positions match TRBD1. Unmatched junction bases numbered 9, after V lost 4 bases and J lost 2 bases. The CDR3 runs 16 residues. The germline V gene has CDR1 SQVTM and CDR2 ANQGSEA. The CDR3: CSVVPRGTGTYNEQFF. The CDR3 DNA sequence: TGCAGCGTTGTCCCGAGGGGGACAGGGACCTACAATGAGCAGTTCTTC.

The chain recombines TRBV10-2 with TRBJ2-7; 10 bases are shared with TRBD2. CDR3 length: 17 amino acids. The V and J ends lost 2 bases and 3 bases, in that order; junction bases with no gene match: 10. Looked up from germline, CDR1 is WSHSY and CDR2 is SAAADI. CDR3 in amino acids: CASSEVAGGVLGYEQYF. CDR3 coding DNA: TGCGCCAGCAGTGAGGTAGCGGGGGGCGTCCTGGGCTACGAGCAGTACTTC.

This chain connects TRBV7-6 to TRBJ1-1; the D gene is possibly TRBD1 (6 bases). This CDR3 is 15 amino acids long. V was cut by 6 bases and J by 1 base, with 15 bases left in between. The germline V gene encodes CDR1 SGHVS and CDR2 FNYEAQ. The CDR3 is CASSSQQGGNTEAFF. Here the CDR3 DNA reads TGTGCCAGCAGTTCCCAACAGGGAGGGAACACTGAAGCTTTCTTT.

V gene TRBV9 combines with J gene TRBJ2-2, with 13 bases fitting TRBD2. This CDR3 region has 19 residues. V shed 0 bases and J 3 bases; nucleotides not matched to a gene: 8. Germline lookup yields CDR1 SGDLS and CDR2 YYNGEE. Here the CDR3 reads CASSVETSGGASDTGELFF. The CDR3 bases are TGTGCCAGCAGCGTAGAAACTAGCGGGGGGGCCTCGGACACCGGGGAGCTGTTTTTT.

J is TRBJ1-2 and V is TRBV16; D perhaps matches TRBD1 (6 bases). The CDR3 sequence is 15 residues long. Trimming removed 4 bases at V and 2 bases at J, with 14 bases between. CDR1 is KGHSY, CDR2 FQNENV, per germline. CDR3 sequence: CASSPWDTVNYGYTF. The CDR3 bases are TGTGCCAGCAGCCCCTGGGACACTGTCAACTATGGCTACACCTTC. Full variable domain (rest looked up from reference TRBV16 and TRBJ1-2): GEEVAQTPKHLVRGEGQKAKLYCAPIKGHSYVFWYQQVLKNEFKFLISFQNENVFDETGMPKERFSAKCLPNSPCSLEIQATKLEDSAVYFCASSPWDTVNYGYTFGSGTRLTVV.

This chain joins TRBV14 and TRBJ2-7, with D hard to call. Germline CDR1 SGHDN, CDR2 FVKESK. Between the trimmed V and J ends, which lost 5 bases and 3 bases, there was a span of 11 bases. The CDR3 runs to 13 residues. The CDR3 DNA follows: TGTGCCAGCAGCGCCCTGGGGTACTACGAGCAGTACTTC. Translating gives CASSALGYYEQYF.

V usage is TRBV7-2 and J usage is TRBJ2-7; no clear D gene. This CDR3 spans 13 amino acids. Germline-derived CDR1 and CDR2 are SGHTA and FQGNSA. V lost 5 bases to trimming and J lost 3 bases, with 11 bases between them. The CDR3 is CASSAYFFYEQYF. The CDR3, as DNA: TGTGCCAGCAGCGCCTACTTCTTCTACGAGCAGTACTTC.

The V call is TRBV7-2, the J call TRBJ2-1; 7 nucleotides line up with TRBD1. Germline CDR1 and CDR2: SGHTA and FQGNSA. There are 15 residues in the CDR3. Germline trimming cut 6 bases from V and 2 bases from J; bases unmatched to any gene: 7. The CDR3 bases are TGTGCCAGCAGGATTAGGGGGCCCCCCTACAATGAGCAGTTCTTC. Amino acid sequence: CASRIRGPPYNEQFF. Looking up the rest from reference TRBV7-2 and TRBJ2-1 gives the full variable domain: GAGVSQSPSNKVTEKGKDVELRCDPISGHTALYWYRQSLGQGLEFLIYFQGNSAPDKSGLPSDRFSAERTGGSVSTLTIQRTQQEDSAVYLCASRIRGPPYNEQFFGPGTRLTVL.

The rearrangement uses TRBV4-2 and TRBJ2-5, with D possibly matching TRBD1 (7 bases). Germline loops: CDR1 LGHNA, CDR2 YNFKEQ. Deletions cut 0 bases from V and 0 bases from J, with 14 bases between. This CDR3 is built from 17 residues. CDR3 protein: CASSQDLSGGYQETQYF. The CDR3 DNA sequence: TGTGCCAGCAGCCAAGACTTGTCAGGGGGGTACCAAGAGACCCAGTACTTC.

This clone was found once. CDR3 amino acids: CATISLWTGEIYGYTF. CDR3 coding DNA: TGTGCCACCATCTCGTTATGGACAGGGGAAATCTATGGCTACACCTTC. This rearrangement joins TRBV15 to TRBJ1-2; 9 nucleotides agree with TRBD1. Germline lookup yields CDR1 LNHNV and CDR2 YYDKDF (reference sequence). The trim removed 7 bases at V and 4 bases at J, leaving 13 bases unmatched. This CDR3 comprises 16 residues.